This T cell receptor beta chain was profiled in a study of blood T cell repertoires in COVID-19 (dated by TCRdb to the early 2020s). Context from the whole study: Samples from collaborators originated in the United States, Italy and Spain and spanned both the acute and convalescent phases of COVID-19. Where HLA class I and class II types were available, the types were taken from metadata supplied by the sample provider, not from assay-based typing. A freely available public database, intended as a resource for researchers studying the immune response to SARS-CoV-2, is where the repertoires were released. The dataset comprised deeply sampled blood TCRbeta repertoires from subjects exposed to, actively infected with, or recovered from COVID-19. The prospective study material was composed of cDNA or gDNA derived from T cells, B-cell-depleted T cells, or PBMCs. Sample metadata almost always included a de-identified subject ID, COVID-19 status, age in years and sex. The samples were drawn from the first 160 participants of the ongoing ImmuneRACE study and from 1,254 subjects provided by 6 global collaborators. Broad study findings and their caveats: The quantity of clinical and demographic metadata differed by source and by participant and was supplied without curation.

The collaborating institutions used their own protocols to collect whole blood in K2EDTA tubes. For TCRbeta analysis, collaborators shipped samples as frozen whole blood, isolated PBMCs, or DNA extracted from either of those sample types. Worth noting for this clone: It lacks a known antigen. No much larger clone is present one base from it, and per-base qualities are unavailable.

TCRbeta CDR3 regions were amplified from genomic DNA using the immunoSEQ Assay, a bias-controlled multiplex PCR. On the authors' methods: The number of nucleated cells in each sample was estimated by amplification of reference gene primers within the assay. To quantify the absolute abundance of each unique TCRbeta CDR3 rearrangement, sequence reads were collapsed and filtered. Productive Simpson clonality was computed per sample as the square root of Simpson's diversity index over productive rearrangements. Drawn from immuneACCESS, this table holds only the in-frame rearrangements with V and J called that TCRdb kept. Clones are partly lost; checked studies trace under half to an unresolved V gene and leave the rest unexplained. That table gives V, J and clone size, and the DNA gave D and trimming. Present in this sample are 270,000 or so clones, roughly 88% of which were seen just once. The biggest ten clones account for about 3% of the sample.

The CDR3, cysteine through phenylalanine, is 14 amino acids long. Only CDR3 DNA remains: 42 bases, in frame from the first base. Sequences MGHRA (CDR1) and YSYEKL (CDR2) are obtained from the germline V gene. V is trimmed back by 2 bases and J by 2 bases, and the junction contains 2 bases that no gene match accounts for. The sequence links TRBV4-1 to TRBJ2-5; the central 7 bases match TRBD1. The sample comprised peripheral blood. This sequence was found in a woman aged 30 to 39 with active or convalescent COVID-19. In nucleotides, the sequence is TGCGCCAGCAGCCAACCGGACAGGCAAGAGACCCAGTACTTC. It is translated as CASSQPDRQETQYF.